This passage covers 29 T cell receptor beta chains from one sample sequenced in a study of CD8 T cells in Susac syndrome. When the RNA was reverse transcribed, random hexamers were used with an input of about 0.5 to 1 ug. TCRdb analysed the immunoSEQ multiplex PCR reads with MiXCR anew, one entry per CDR3 protein. The data hold under 25,000 distinct CDR3 sequences, with just under 95% observed a single time. The sequenced sample consisted of CD8+ T cells from PBMCs. These receptors were obtained from a human donor in good health.

This clonotype was observed once. The rearrangement links TRBV4-3 to TRBJ2-7; D possibly matches TRBD1 or TRBD2 (6 bases each). Trimming pared 0 bases from V and 6 bases from J, leaving 18 bases between. CDR1 LGHNA and CDR2 YSLEER come from the germline V gene. There are 16 residues in the CDR3. CDR3 sequence: CASSQELVGGRGEQYF. CDR3 DNA sequence: TGCGCCAGCAGCCAAGAATTGGTGGGGGGCCGGGGCGAGCAGTACTTC.

This chain links TRBV29-1 with TRBJ2-7; TRBD1 agrees at 8 bases. The V gene end was trimmed by 1 base and the J gene end by 3 bases; junction bases not matched to a gene: 5. CDR3 length equals 14 residues. From germline, CDR1 is SQVTM and CDR2 ANQGSEA. Here the CDR3 reads CSVEGTGRDYEQYF. The CDR3 coding sequence is TGCAGCGTTGAAGGGACAGGGCGAGACTACGAGCAGTACTTC.

This clonotype was recorded only once. The gene calls are TRBV7-8 and TRBJ1-5; D is uncertain. V lost 4 bases and J 3 bases, leaving 13 bases between the germline ends. CDR1 is SGHVS and CDR2 is FQNEAQ in the germline V gene. CDR3 length: 15 residues. The CDR3 nucleotides read TGTGCCAGCAGCTCTCTTCGCCAGGTCAATCAGCCCCAGCATTTT. Protein product: CASSSLRQVNQPQHF.

Worth noting for this clonotype: The germline gene is not matched at one end of the junction; a read error may be the cause. The chain recombines TRBV6-2 or TRBV6-3 with TRBJ1-6; 11 bases are a match to TRBD1. Germline CDR1 and CDR2: MNHEY and SVGEGT. CDR3 size: 15 residues. CDR3 region: CASNKDRGRNSLLHF. For the CDR3, the DNA is TGTGCCAGCAACAAGGACAGGGGGCGAAATTCACTCCTCCACTTT.

This clonotype was recorded only once. The chain uses TRBV20-1 and TRBJ2-7; unclear D gene. Germline V gives CDR1 DFQATT, CDR2 SNEGSKA (reference sequence). Trimming cost V 0 bases and J 1 base, with 16 bases left between them. The CDR3 contains 16 residues. Written as DNA, the CDR3 is TGCAGTGCTAGAGATCACGGTAGGGCCTTGTCCTACGAGCAGTACTTC. As protein: CSARDHGRALSYEQYF.

In DNA, the CDR3 is TGCGCCAGCAGCTTCCTACAGGGTTCTCGACCTGAAGCTTTCTTT. Residues: CASSFLQGSRPEAFF. This chain links TRBV5-1 with TRBJ1-1, with D perhaps matching TRBD1 (6 bases). Looked up from germline, CDR1 is SGHRS and CDR2 is YFSETQ. The CDR3 has 15 amino acids. V was trimmed by 2 bases and J by 6 bases, leaving 17 bases between them. Based on the CDR3 plus reference TRBV5-1 and TRBJ1-1, the full variable domain is KAGVTQTPRYLIKTRGQQVTLSCSPISGHRSVSWYQQTPGQGLQFLFEYFSETQRNKGNFPGRFSGRQFSNSRSEMNVSTLELGDSALYLCASSFLQGSRPEAFFGQGTRLTVV.

This sequence joins TRBV27 and TRBJ2-3, with 12 bases identical to TRBD2. Germline CDR1 reads MNHEY; CDR2 reads SMNVEV (reference sequence). V shed 4 bases, J shed 3 bases, and the junction held 2 bases outside the gene matches. This CDR3 spans 15 amino acids. This CDR3 reads CASSSGLAGTDTQYF. As DNA, the CDR3 is TGTGCCAGCAGTTCCGGACTAGCGGGAACAGATACGCAGTATTTT.

The chain is built from TRBV29-1 and TRBJ2-7; perhaps D is TRBD1 or TRBD2 (5 bases each). Between the trimmed V and J ends, which lost 1 base and 4 bases, there was a span of 17 bases. Per the germline V gene, CDR1 is SQVTM and CDR2 is ANQGSEA. The CDR3 runs to 15 residues. CDR3 protein: CSVEGRDGSLYEQYF. The CDR3 DNA reads as TGCAGCGTTGAAGGCCGGGACGGATCTCTTTACGAGCAGTACTTC.

DNA for the CDR3: TGCGCCAGCAGGCTGACAGGGTCCCCCACTGAAGCTTTCTTT. It specifies CASRLTGSPTEAFF. The chain carries TRBV4-3 and TRBJ1-1, with 7 positions matching TRBD1. Germline V gene lookup returns CDR1 LGHNA and CDR2 YSLEER. The CDR3 sequence is 14 residues long. The junction had 8 bases not matched to a gene; V was cut back by 6 bases and J by 4 bases.

The chain couples TRBV29-1 to TRBJ2-3, with 10 bases that match TRBD1. The V segment lost 1 base and the J segment 3 bases; nucleotides outside the gene matches: 4. Germline V gives CDR1 SQVTM, CDR2 ANQGSEA. The CDR3 has 15 residues. The DNA for the CDR3 is TGCAGCGTTGAAGTTAGGGACAGGGGAACAGATACGCAGTATTTT. Protein product: CSVEVRDRGTDTQYF.

The V gene is TRBV12-3 or TRBV12-4, the J gene TRBJ2-1; TRBD1 might be the D (6 bases). The CDR3 runs 15 residues. Trimming removed 4 bases from V and 4 bases from J, with 14 bases in between. The CDR3 reads CASSWPGTKYNEQFF. CDR3 DNA: TGTGCCAGCAGTTGGCCGGGGACAAAATACAATGAGCAGTTCTTC.

The chain recombines TRBV12-3 or TRBV12-4 with TRBJ2-3; 11 nucleotides agree with TRBD2. V lost 6 bases, J lost 2 bases, and 10 bases stayed unmatched. The CDR3 has 17 residues. The CDR3 DNA sequence: TGTGCCAGCAGGGGCCTCCTAGCGGGGGGTTTCACAGATACGCAGTATTTT. It specifies CASRGLLAGGFTDTQYF.

The chain combines TRBV4-1 with TRBJ2-3; D is unresolved. V was cut by 3 bases and J by 0 bases, with 4 bases left in between. The CDR3 has 13 amino acids. Looked up from germline, CDR1 is MGHRA and CDR2 is YSYEKL. In nucleotides, the CDR3 is TGCGCCAGCAGCCAGACTAGCACAGATACGCAGTATTTT. It encodes CASSQTSTDTQYF.

The chain joins TRBV7-2 to TRBJ2-7, with D tentatively TRBD1 (5 bases). Looked up from germline, CDR1 is SGHTA and CDR2 is FQGNSA. V lost 1 base to trimming and J lost 2 bases, with 9 bases between them. The CDR3 has 14 amino acids. CDR3 DNA sequence: TGTGCCAGCAGCTTAGTAGGGGCCACCTACGAGCAGTACTTC. Its translation: CASSLVGATYEQYF.

The chain joins TRBV4-3 to TRBJ1-6; TRBD1 agrees at 8 bases. J was trimmed by 9 bases and V by 0 bases; bases with no gene match: 4. Germline V CDR1 and CDR2: LGHNA, YSLEER. CDR3 length: 15 amino acids. CDR3 residues: CASSQDSGGGSPLHF. The CDR3 nucleotides read TGCGCCAGCAGCCAAGACTCAGGGGGCGGTTCACCCCTCCACTTT.

This clonotype was detected only once. V is TRBV7-8 and J is TRBJ2-1; no clear D. V lost 5 bases and J lost 0, with 14 bases in between. The CDR3 totals 16 residues. Germline loops: CDR1 SGHVS, CDR2 FQNEAQ. The CDR3 nucleotides read TGTGCCAGCAGCCCAATCGCCTCGAGCTCCTACAATGAGCAGTTCTTC. Amino acid sequence: CASSPIASSSYNEQFF.

The J gene is TRBJ2-3, the V gene TRBV13; D is unresolved. With 1 base removed from V and 0 bases from J, the gap between germline ends came to 5 bases. CDR3 length: 14 amino acids. Per germline, CDR1 PRHDT and CDR2 FYEKMQ (reference sequence). The CDR3 nucleotides read TGTGCCAGCAGCTTAGATCCGAGCACAGATACGCAGTATTTT. Its protein is CASSLDPSTDTQYF.

The CDR3 reads CASSGVRGYQETQYF. CDR3 sequence (DNA): TGCGCCAGCAGCGGGGTAAGGGGGTACCAAGAGACCCAGTACTTC. This sequence joins TRBV4-3 and TRBJ2-5, with a weak D call TRBD1 (6 bases). V lost 5 bases to trimming and J lost 0 bases, with 13 bases between them. The CDR3 runs 15 residues. Germline assignment: CDR1 LGHNA and CDR2 YSLEER.

J is TRBJ1-1 and V is TRBV15, with TRBD1 matching 8 bases. Losses at the gene ends were 1 base for V and 9 bases for J; bases not matched to a gene: 1. Germline V gene sequence: CDR1 LNHNV, CDR2 YYDKDF (reference sequence). The CDR3 contains 12 residues. The DNA for the CDR3 is TGTGCCACCAGCAGAGGGGACAGGAAAGCTTTCTTT. Protein: CATSRGDRKAFF.

J is TRBJ1-6 and V is TRBV20-1; D ambiguous. Trimming removed 6 bases at V and 9 bases at J, with 18 bases between. This CDR3 contains 14 residues. Germline V gene lookup returns CDR1 DFQATT and CDR2 SNEGSKA (reference sequence). CDR3 DNA: TGCAGTGCGCTCCGCCGGGGAGAGATTTCACCCCTCCACTTT. Translated: CSALRRGEISPLHF.

The gene calls are TRBV7-9 and TRBJ2-5; TRBD1 agrees at 9 bases. The CDR3 covers 14 residues. Looked up from germline, CDR1 is SEHNR and CDR2 is FQNEAQ (reference sequence). V shed 5 bases, J shed 4 bases, and the junction held 5 bases outside the gene matches. CDR3 bases: TGTGCCAGCAGCAGAGGACAGGGGCCAGAGACCCAGTACTTC. Amino acids: CASSRGQGPETQYF.

This chain joins TRBV6-5 and TRBJ1-1; D not resolved. Germline CDR1 and CDR2: MNHEY and SVGAGI. This CDR3 comprises 13 residues. V lost 10 bases and J lost 1, with 13 bases in between. DNA for the CDR3: TGTGCCATCAGGACTCACCCGAACACTGAAGCTTTCTTT. Its translation is CAIRTHPNTEAFF.

This chain uses TRBV29-1 with TRBJ2-2, with 9 positions matching TRBD1. Germline V CDR1 and CDR2: SQVTM, ANQGSEA. J lost 0 bases, V lost 7 bases, and 0 bases had no gene match. The CDR3 is made up of 13 amino acids. The CDR3 DNA reads TGCAGCGGGACAGGGGCGAACACCGGGGAGCTGTTTTTT. Protein sequence: CSGTGANTGELFF.

The V call is TRBV5-1, the J call TRBJ2-7; D is undetermined. V was cut by 1 base and J by 3 bases, with 11 bases left in between. The CDR3 loop spans 14 amino acids. CDR1 and CDR2 (germline): SGHRS, YFSETQ. DNA of the CDR3: TGCGCCAGCAGCTTGATCCAAGCAGACTACGAGCAGTACTTC. Translation gives CASSLIQADYEQYF.

This chain connects TRBV7-8 to TRBJ2-3; D might be TRBD2 (6 bases). The CDR3 length is 16 residues. Trimming took 5 bases from V and 2 from J, leaving 17 bases between them. Germline V gene data show CDR1 as SGHVS and CDR2 as FQNEAQ. In DNA form, the CDR3 reads TGTGCCAGCAGCCACCGGGACTCCCTCCCCACAGATACGCAGTATTTT. This codes for CASSHRDSLPTDTQYF.

This rearrangement joins TRBV7-6 to TRBJ2-1; TRBD2 agrees at 11 bases. V trimming: 3 bases; J trimming: 4 bases; junction bases outside the gene matches: 2. Germline assignment: CDR1 SGHVS and CDR2 FNYEAQ. The CDR3 has 15 residues. CDR3 nucleotide sequence: TGTGCCAGCAGCTTTAGCGGGGGGGTATACAATGAGCAGTTCTTC. Its protein product is CASSFSGGVYNEQFF.

The genes are TRBV5-6 and TRBJ1-1, with D hard to call. Germline V gene data show CDR1 as SGHDT and CDR2 as YYEEEE. This CDR3 region has 14 residues. Between the trimmed V and J ends, which lost 1 base and 3 bases, there was a span of 10 bases. The CDR3 region has the DNA TGTGCCAGCAGCTTGAGGACGCTGGACACTGAAGCTTTCTTT. Translated, it gives CASSLRTLDTEAFF.

The chain recombines TRBV5-1 with TRBJ1-1; the D is unclear. There are 14 residues in the CDR3. Germline values: CDR1 SGHRS, CDR2 YFSETQ. V lost 2 bases and J 4 bases, leaving 12 bases between the germline ends. The CDR3 nucleotides are TGCGCCAGCAGCTTCGGGTCTGGAGGCACTGAAGCTTTCTTT. Amino acid sequence: CASSFGSGGTEAFF.

V usage is TRBV5-4 and J usage is TRBJ2-3; D is uncertain. The germline CDR1 and CDR2 sequences are SGHNT and YYREEE (reference sequence). With 4 bases removed from V and 4 bases from J, the gap between germline ends came to 10 bases. CDR3 length: 13 residues. In nucleotides, the CDR3 is TGTGCCAGCAGCGGTAGTAGCCCAGATACGCAGTATTTT. Its translation is CASSGSSPDTQYF.